The text below deals with one T cell receptor (beta chain). This CDR3 comprises 12 residues. Germline CDR1 is SGHAT and CDR2 is FQNNGV. V was clipped by 4 bases and J by 5 bases, with 6 bases between them. This PCR relied on a set of 60 Vbeta primers and 13 Jbeta primers. Method: immunoSEQ multiplex PCR; TCRdb's copy keeps in-frame clones and lacks some. Here the sample table reports around 210,000 clones. The data stem from a study of cytomegalovirus exposure and HLA in healthy donors. The sample consisted of PBMCs. The receptor was derived from a girl aged 2 to 10 in good health and CMV-seropositive. The rearrangement joins TRBV11-2 to TRBJ2-1; D not resolved. The CDR3 DNA is TGTGCCAGCAGCTGGGCAGACAATGAGCAGTTCTTC. Its translation: CASSWADNEQFF.